The source of this T cell receptor beta chain is a study of Tregs in tolerant kidney transplant recipients. About the research overall: Mixed chimerism was transient after nonmyeloablative marrow transplants from related graft donors.

A note on this clone: Its target is unknown.

Notes on the study in general: Biological reproducibility was not directly addressed in this study. For some patients, primers changed over time, blocking nucleotide-level comparison.

Data came from immunoSEQ multiplex PCR; TCRdb stores just in-frame clones and leaves some out. The table includes over 50,000 clones, 80% to 90% detected once. Germline loops: CDR1 MDHEN, CDR2 SYDVKM. The CDR3 is 15 residues long. V lost 5 bases to trimming and J lost 2 bases; unmatched junction nucleotides: 9. The clonotype was recovered from a human donor who received a combined kidney and bone marrow transplant. The chain couples TRBV28 to TRBJ2-7, with 7 bases fitting TRBD1. The sequenced sample was Tregs from blood, obtained before the transplant. CDR3 loop: CASSPGTVSTYEQYF. CDR3 in DNA: TGTGCCAGCAGTCCAGGGACAGTCTCTACCTACGAGCAGTACTTC.